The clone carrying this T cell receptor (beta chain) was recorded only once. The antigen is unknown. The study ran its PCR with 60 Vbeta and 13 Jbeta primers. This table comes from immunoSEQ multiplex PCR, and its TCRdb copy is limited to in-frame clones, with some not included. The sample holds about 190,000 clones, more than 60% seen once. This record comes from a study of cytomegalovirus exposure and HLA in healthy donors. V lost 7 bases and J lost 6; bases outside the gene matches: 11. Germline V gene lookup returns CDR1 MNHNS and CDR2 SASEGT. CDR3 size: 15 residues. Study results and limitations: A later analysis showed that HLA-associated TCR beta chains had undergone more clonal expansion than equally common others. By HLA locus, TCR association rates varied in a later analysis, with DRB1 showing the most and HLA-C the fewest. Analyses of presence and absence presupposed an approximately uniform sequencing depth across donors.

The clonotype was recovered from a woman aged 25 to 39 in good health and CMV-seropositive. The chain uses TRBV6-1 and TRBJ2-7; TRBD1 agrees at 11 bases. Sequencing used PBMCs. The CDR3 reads CASTGMTDRGREQYF. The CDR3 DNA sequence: TGTGCCAGCACCGGGATGACGGACAGGGGGCGCGAGCAGTACTTC.